This TCR beta chain is drawn from a study of OX40 agonist ivuxolimab in advanced cancers. Across the study: Clinicians treated patients with ivuxolimab, an agonistic anti-OX40 (CD134) antibody. Patients receiving dose escalation had hepatocellular carcinoma, melanoma, renal cell or head and neck cancer.

To note about this clone: Its antigen is unidentified.

Generated by immunoSEQ multiplex PCR, the TCRdb table keeps only in-frame clones and is missing some. The table shows about 74,000 clones, with around 90% occurring only once. Deletions cut 0 bases from V and 4 bases from J, with 10 bases between. The CDR3 loop spans 14 amino acids. Per germline, CDR1 MNHEY and CDR2 SVGAGI. Study outcomes and limitations: CD4+ T cells averaged fewer expanded clones than CD8+ T cells.

The TCR originated in an adult with an advanced solid tumor such as melanoma, head and neck, liver or kidney cancer. The chain combines TRBV6-5 with TRBJ2-7; D is possibly TRBD1 (6 bases). This specimen was CD4+ or CD8+ T cells sorted from blood, taken in a trial of the OX40 agonist ivuxolimab. In DNA, the CDR3 is TGTGCCAGCAGTTACTCGAGGACAGCTTACGAGCAGTACTTC. Its protein product is CASSYSRTAYEQYF.